A selection of T cell receptor beta chains follows, all from one sample in a study of blood T cell repertoires in COVID-19. This table comes from immunoSEQ multiplex PCR, and its TCRdb copy is limited to in-frame clones, with some not included. The table has over 150,000 clones, 60% to 80% seen once. Sequencing was performed on peripheral blood. The receptors were sampled from an older woman with acute or convalescent COVID-19. Each CDR3 is given with its conserved first and last residue. Fields, in order: V gene, D gene, J gene, clone size, CDR3 protein, CDR3 DNA. The D gene is left open where the match is weak. Clone size appears in some rows only: once, few, many, or a class for an expanded clone.

V gene: TRBV2; D gene: -; J gene: TRBJ2-3; clone size: -; CDR3 protein: CASSTFDTQYF; CDR3 DNA: TGTGCCAGCAGCACTTTTGATACGCAGTATTTT
V gene: TRBV20-1; D gene: -; J gene: TRBJ1-4; clone size: once; CDR3 protein: CSASASWGPPDEKLFF; CDR3 DNA: TGCAGTGCTAGTGCTTCTTGGGGGCCCCCGGATGAAAAACTGTTTTTT
V gene: TRBV19; D gene: -; J gene: TRBJ1-1; clone size: -; CDR3 protein: CASSIGANTEAFF; CDR3 DNA: TGTGCCAGTAGTATAGGGGCGAACACTGAAGCTTTCTTT
V gene: TRBV5-1; D gene: TRBD2; J gene: TRBJ2-1; clone size: -; CDR3 protein: CASSSQGGKIEQFF; CDR3 DNA: TGCGCCAGCAGCTCCCAGGGAGGGAAAATCGAGCAGTTCTTC
V gene: TRBV2; D gene: -; J gene: TRBJ1-5; clone size: once; CDR3 protein: CASSDRDESNQPQHF; CDR3 DNA: TGTGCCAGCAGTGACAGGGATGAAAGCAATCAGCCCCAGCATTTT
V gene: TRBV11-2; D gene: TRBD2; J gene: TRBJ2-7; clone size: -; CDR3 protein: CASKLAGETYEQYF; CDR3 DNA: TGTGCCAGCAAGCTAGCGGGGGAAACCTACGAGCAGTACTTC
V gene: TRBV3-1/TRBV3-2; D gene: -; J gene: TRBJ1-5; clone size: -; CDR3 protein: CASSQEATHHQPQHF; CDR3 DNA: TGTGCCAGCAGCCAAGAGGCGACACATCATCAGCCCCAGCATTTT
V gene: TRBV29-1; D gene: -; J gene: TRBJ1-2; clone size: few; CDR3 protein: CSVLMAYGYTF; CDR3 DNA: TGCAGCGTTTTAATGGCTTATGGCTACACCTTC
V gene: TRBV7-9; D gene: -; J gene: TRBJ2-2; clone size: -; CDR3 protein: CASSSYRNTGELFF; CDR3 DNA: TGTGCCAGCAGCTCCTACAGGAACACCGGGGAGCTGTTTTTT
V gene: TRBV10-3; D gene: TRBD1; J gene: TRBJ2-1; clone size: -; CDR3 protein: CAIGGQGGSYNEQFF; CDR3 DNA: TGTGCCATTGGGGGACAGGGGGGGTCCTACAATGAGCAGTTCTTC
V gene: TRBV27; D gene: -; J gene: TRBJ2-7; clone size: -; CDR3 protein: CASSTTGNYEQYF; CDR3 DNA: TGTGCCAGCAGTACTACAGGGAACTACGAGCAGTACTTC